This T cell receptor (beta chain) was identified during a study of T cell clones after liver transplantation (dated by TCRdb to the late 2010s). Study-wide context: The samples were obtained from ITN030ST, a randomized trial that attempted immunosuppression withdrawal within 2 years after liver transplantation. After a pre-transplant mixed lymphocyte reaction, TCRbeta sequencing was used to pinpoint donor-reactive T cell clones, which were subsequently tracked in post-transplant blood. Third party-reactive TCRbeta sequences from pre-transplant MLRs were also identified as an antigen-independent comparator for donor-reactive sequences. Three of the eight recipients were HCV-positive; the others were transplanted for non-autoimmune, non-viral indications. Until randomization at 12-24 months post-transplant, subjects were given standard immunosuppression, with no induction therapy. Tolerance was defined as complete immunosuppression withdrawal for at least one year with no rise in liver enzymes beyond twice the upper limit of normal. Blood samples were collected pre-transplant, pre-randomization before withdrawal, and post-randomization after either full withdrawal or failed withdrawal. The studied cohort comprised 8 liver transplant recipients, 3 classified as tolerant and 5 as non-tolerant. The paper's findings and limits, for the study overall: In most of the 8 subjects, circulating donor-reactive CD4 TCRbeta sequences decreased significantly after transplant, regardless of tolerance or HCV status. Low numbers of available donor cells limited the measurable donor-reactive repertoire in a couple of subjects. Because of small, heterogeneous patient numbers and non-standardized post-transplant time points, the conclusions were only preliminary. Once repertoire turnover was taken into account, donor-reactive detection showed a significant reduction for CD4 in 7 of 8 subjects and for CD8 in 8 of 8. Without allograft tissue specimens, donor-reactive T cells may have migrated into the graft rather than being deleted. The decline in donor-reactive sequences exceeded the decline in third party-reactive sequences, suggesting partial antigen-specific deletion that was unrelated to withdrawal success.

A note on this clone: Its antigen specificity is not known. Base qualities are not recorded, but no much larger clone differs from it by a single base.

The V end gives up 1 base and the J end 1 base, leaving 2 bases in the junction not matched to a gene. From the germline V gene, CDR1 is MGHRA and CDR2 is YSYEKL. The cysteine opens and the phenylalanine closes a CDR3 of 16 amino acids. Kept here is only the CDR3 DNA, which spans 48 bases and is read in frame from base 1. Unstimulated PBMCs, after thawing, were stained for CD3, CD4 and CD8 and then FACS-sorted into CD3+CD4+ and CD3+CD8+ populations. Randomization to immunosuppression withdrawal applied to every one of the 8 studied subjects. The Qiagen DNeasy Blood and Tissue Kit was used for isolation of genomic DNA. Frozen genomic DNA underwent high-throughput TCRbeta CDR3 sequencing by immunoSEQ, including PCR amplification, mapping, bias correction and internal controls. In the paper's pipeline: Only productive rearrangements were retained, with each unique TCRbeta sequence defined by its CDR3 nucleotide sequence together with its V and J gene. For a sequence to be called donor-reactive, it needed a frequency of at least 0.01% and at least 5-fold expansion in CFSE-low cells compared with unstimulated pre-transplant cells. Minimum frequency thresholds were set for each subject based on the unstimulated sample with the lowest template count, ensuring at least 90% detection power. Repertoire turnover was measured by Jensen-Shannon divergence between the top 1000 TCRbeta sequences post- and pre-transplant. Two-sided Fisher's exact tests were used to test for changes in how often donor-reactive sequences were detected. Here the immuneACCESS table is served through TCRdb, limited to in-frame sequences with V and J called. Missing clones are a known gap in these copies; in checked studies unresolved V genes cover under half, and the rest lacks a known reason. V and J calls and clone size come straight from that table; D and trimming were deduced from the DNA. This sample is represented by around 21,000 clones; approximately 94% of them were singletons. Clones ranked in the top ten supply about 25% of the sample.

The receptor's source is a human patient who received a liver transplant. It is possible that, after a transplant, some T cells come from the graft donor. The input for sequencing was CD8+ T cells from blood, taken approximately 26 months after liver transplant. This sequence uses TRBV4-1 and TRBJ2-5; 11 bases in the junction line up with TRBD2. The encoded CDR3 is CASSQGGLAAQETQYF. The nucleotide sequence is given as TGCGCCAGCAGCCAAGGGGGACTAGCGGCCCAAGAGACCCAGTACTTC.